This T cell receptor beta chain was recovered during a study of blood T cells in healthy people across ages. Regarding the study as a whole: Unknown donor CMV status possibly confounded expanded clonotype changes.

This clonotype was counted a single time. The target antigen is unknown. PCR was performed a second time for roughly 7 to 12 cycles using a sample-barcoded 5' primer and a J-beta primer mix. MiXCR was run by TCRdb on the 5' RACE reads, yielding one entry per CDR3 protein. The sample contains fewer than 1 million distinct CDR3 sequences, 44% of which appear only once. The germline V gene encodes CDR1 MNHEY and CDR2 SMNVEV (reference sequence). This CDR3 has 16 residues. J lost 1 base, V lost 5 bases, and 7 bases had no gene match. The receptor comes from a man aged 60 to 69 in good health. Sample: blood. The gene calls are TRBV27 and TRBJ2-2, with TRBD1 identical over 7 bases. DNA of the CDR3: TGTGCCAGCAGTCGGGACAGAGGGCAGAACACCGGGGAGCTGTTTTTT. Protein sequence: CASSRDRGQNTGELFF.